These 26 T cell receptor beta chains were all obtained from the same sample, sequenced in a study of blood T cell repertoires in COVID-19. Data came from immunoSEQ multiplex PCR; TCRdb stores just in-frame clones and leaves some out. The sample consists of about 230,000 clones, approximately 87% of them appearing once. The sample was peripheral blood. The receptors were gathered from a woman aged 65 to 85 with active or convalescent COVID-19.

This clone was counted a few times. The V gene is TRBV5-1, the J gene TRBJ2-5, with 7 bases that match TRBD1. The V segment lost 3 bases and the J segment 5 bases; nucleotides outside the gene matches: 10. The germline gives CDR1 SGHRS, CDR2 YFSETQ. This CDR3 spans 15 amino acids. The CDR3 reads CASSSGTAVQETQYF. The DNA of the CDR3 is TGCGCCAGCAGCTCAGGGACAGCCGTACAGGAGACCCAGTACTTC.

A remark on this clone: The sample has other DNA sequences that encode this CDR3 too. The V and J genes are TRBV6-4 and TRBJ2-3; 11 bases agree with TRBD1. CDR1 MRHNA and CDR2 SNTAGT come from the germline V gene. This CDR3 spans 14 amino acids. J gave up 4 bases and V 5 bases, and 2 bases lay outside the gene matches. This chain's CDR3 is CASSPGQGADTQYF. CDR3 bases: TGTGCCAGCAGTCCGGGACAGGGGGCAGATACGCAGTATTTT.

This clone was seen a few times. J is TRBJ1-6 and V is TRBV5-6; a weak D match, TRBD1 (5 bases). This CDR3 has 15 amino acids. Trimming cost V 6 bases and J 6 bases, with 16 bases left between them. From germline, CDR1 is SGHDT and CDR2 YYEEEE. This chain's CDR3 is CASNPRGGGNSPLHF. CDR3 bases: TGTGCCAGCAACCCCCGCGGGGGGGGTAATTCACCCCTCCACTTT. The full variable domain, in which reference TRBV5-6 and TRBJ1-6 provide the parts outside the CDR3, is DAGVTQSPTHLIKTRGQQVTLRCSPKSGHDTVSWYQQALGQGPQFIFQYYEEEERQRGNFPDRFSGHQFPNYSSELNVNALLLGDSALYLCASNPRGGGNSPLHFGNGTRLTVT.

This clone was seen only once. The J gene is TRBJ1-2, the V gene TRBV7-2; D gene unclear. CDR3 length equals 13 residues. CDR1 is SGHTA and CDR2 is FQGNSA in the germline V gene. The V end was cut by 1 base, the J end by 9 bases, with 12 bases between. The CDR3: CASSLEQISRYTF. For the CDR3, the DNA is TGTGCCAGCAGCTTAGAACAAATAAGTCGCTACACCTTC. Using reference TRBV7-2 and TRBJ1-2 for the parts outside the CDR3, the full variable domain is GAGVSQSPSNKVTEKGKDVELRCDPISGHTALYWYRQSLGQGLEFLIYFQGNSAPDKSGLPSDRFSAERTGGSVSTLTIQRTQQEDSAVYLCASSLEQISRYTFGSGTRLTVV.

J is TRBJ1-4 and V is TRBV3-1 (or the pseudogene TRBV3-2); D is unresolved. V gave up 5 bases and J gave up 3 bases, with 16 bases separating them. The germline gives CDR1 LGHDT, CDR2 YNNKEL (reference sequence). This CDR3 is built from 16 residues. The DNA for the CDR3 is TGTGCCAGCAGCTCGAGAGGGCAGTCTCCTAATGAAAAACTGTTTTTT. Translating it yields CASSSRGQSPNEKLFF.

V and J are TRBV5-6 and TRBJ2-2; D not certain. The V end was cut by 0 bases, the J end by 8 bases, with 8 bases between. Germline CDR1 reads SGHDT; CDR2 reads YYEEEE. The CDR3 sequence is 13 residues long. The CDR3 reads CASSLGNKGELFF. CDR3 DNA sequence: TGTGCCAGCAGCTTGGGTAATAAAGGGGAGCTGTTTTTT.

This chain uses TRBV5-1 with TRBJ2-2, with TRBD1 matching over 10 bases. The CDR3 runs to 15 residues. The J segment lost 4 bases and the V segment lost 4 bases, leaving 4 bases of the junction unmatched. Looked up from germline, CDR1 is SGHRS and CDR2 is YFSETQ. CDR3 protein: CASSGWTGGTGELFF. In DNA, the CDR3 is TGCGCCAGCAGCGGCTGGACAGGGGGCACCGGGGAGCTGTTTTTT.

V and J are TRBV7-2 and TRBJ1-1, with D perhaps TRBD1 (5 bases). Trimming cost V 2 bases and J 3 bases, with 13 bases left between them. The CDR3 contains 15 residues. Germline V gene data show CDR1 as SGHTA and CDR2 as FQGNSA. The DNA of the CDR3 is TGTGCCAGCAGCTTAATGAACGGAGGGGACACTGAAGCTTTCTTT. It yields the protein CASSLMNGGDTEAFF.

The chain combines TRBV7-2 with TRBJ2-7; a possible D gene is TRBD1 (6 bases). Trimming left V 3 bases short and J 5 bases short, with 14 bases between. This CDR3 is 14 amino acids long. Germline values: CDR1 SGHTA, CDR2 FQGNSA. The CDR3 protein is CASSFNGRGHEQYF. CDR3 coding DNA: TGTGCCAGCAGCTTTAACGGCAGGGGCCACGAGCAGTACTTC.

The V call is TRBV28, the J call TRBJ1-1; D is undetermined. CDR1 MDHEN and CDR2 SYDVKM come from the germline V gene. The CDR3 is 14 amino acids. V was cut by 6 bases and J by 4 bases, with 15 bases left in between. The CDR3 sequence is CASSQLTSGTEAFF. CDR3 nucleotide sequence: TGTGCCAGCAGCCAGCTGACGTCGGGCACTGAAGCTTTCTTT. The variable domain in full, with the rest retrieved from reference TRBV28 and TRBJ1-1, is DVKVTQSSRYLVKRTGEKVFLECVQDMDHENMFWYRQDPGLGLRLIYFSYDVKMKEKGDIPEGYSVSREKKERFSLILESASTNQTSMYLCASSQLTSGTEAFFGQGTRLTVV.

This clone came up a few times. This chain connects TRBV2 to TRBJ2-4; a possible D gene is TRBD2 (5 bases). CDR1 is SNHLY and CDR2 is FYNNEI in the germline V gene. The CDR3 loop spans 13 amino acids. V lost 7 bases, J lost 5 bases, and 12 bases lay in between. Here the CDR3 DNA reads TGTGCCAGCATGCCTAGCCCACAAAACATTCAGTACTTC. It yields the protein CASMPSPQNIQYF.

Here the CDR3 reads CASSQVLSEYGYTF. The CDR3 DNA follows: TGTGCCAGCAGCCAAGTCTTATCTGAGTATGGCTACACCTTC. The rearrangement joins TRBV4-2 to TRBJ1-2; D is undetermined. This CDR3 spans 14 amino acids. Germline V lookup: CDR1 LGHNA, CDR2 YNFKEQ. Trimming cost V 1 base and J 5 bases, with 11 bases left between them.

This clone was counted only a few times. V is TRBV2 and J is TRBJ1-6, with a tentative D call TRBD1 (6 bases). The CDR3 runs to 14 residues. V was pared by 1 base and J by 7 bases, with 8 bases between. From germline, CDR1 is SNHLY and CDR2 FYNNEI. The CDR3 coding sequence is TGTGCCAGCAGTGAAGTACAGGGAAATTCACCCCTCCACTTT. Its protein product is CASSEVQGNSPLHF.

The chain uses TRBV9 and TRBJ2-1; 9 bases align to TRBD1. Unmatched junction bases numbered 23, after V lost 4 bases and J lost 3 bases. The CDR3 is 21 residues long. Germline V gene data show CDR1 as SGDLS and CDR2 as YYNGEE. The CDR3 loop reads CASSPPPGTGPGGEGYNEQFF. The CDR3 DNA sequence: TGTGCCAGCAGCCCCCCGCCCGGGACAGGGCCTGGGGGGGAGGGCTACAATGAGCAGTTCTTC. The whole variable domain, remainder taken from reference TRBV9 and TRBJ2-1, is DSGVTQTPKHLITATGQRVTLRCSPRSGDLSVYWYQQSLDQGLQFLIQYYNGEERAKGNILERFSAQQFPDLHSELNLSSLELGDSALYFCASSPPPGTGPGGEGYNEQFFGPGTRLTVL.

The rearrangement uses TRBV19 and TRBJ1-5, with D perhaps TRBD1 (5 bases). Trimming took 8 bases from V and 13 from J, leaving 27 bases between them. The CDR3 covers 15 residues. In germline, CDR1 is LNHDA, CDR2 SQIVND (reference sequence). The CDR3 loop is CASGAVAGTIKKQHF. The DNA for the CDR3 is TGTGCCAGTGGGGCAGTAGCAGGCACCATAAAAAAGCAGCATTTT.

The chain combines TRBV7-2 with TRBJ1-4; D is perhaps TRBD1 (6 bases). Trimming pared 4 bases from V and 1 base from J, leaving 7 bases between. Germline V gives CDR1 SGHTA, CDR2 FQGNSA. CDR3 length equals 14 residues. The CDR3 DNA sequence: TGTGCCAGCAGCTCACAGGGAACTAATGAAAAACTGTTTTTT. This gives the protein CASSSQGTNEKLFF.

The chain is built from TRBV2 and TRBJ1-1; D may be TRBD1 (6 bases). CDR3 length: 14 amino acids. V lost 4 bases to trimming and J lost 5 bases, with 14 bases between them. Looked up from germline, CDR1 is SNHLY and CDR2 is FYNNEI. CDR3 DNA sequence: TGTGCCAGCAGTGTCGGGGGGGCGCGGACTGAAGCTTTCTTT. This codes for CASSVGGARTEAFF.

This clone was observed a single time. DNA of the CDR3: TGTGCCAGTAGTATTGCGGACAGGGTCAATAAGGCTTTCTTT. Its protein product is CASSIADRVNKAFF. This chain connects TRBV19 to TRBJ1-1, with TRBD1 matching over 8 bases. The CDR3 is 14 residues long. Germline CDR1 reads LNHDA; CDR2 reads SQIVND (reference sequence). J lost 11 bases, V lost 3 bases, and 11 bases had no gene match.

The chain is built from TRBV30 and TRBJ1-4; D gene ambiguous. CDR1 and CDR2 (germline): GTSNPN, SVGIG (reference sequence). The CDR3 extends over 18 amino acids. Trimming shortened V by 0 bases and J by 3 bases, and 20 bases separated the two germline ends. CDR3 coding DNA: TGTGCCTGGAGTGTAAGTGGGCAGTCCCGGTCAGCTAATGAAAAACTGTTTTTT. Its translation is CAWSVSGQSRSANEKLFF.

This clone is a singleton in its sample. The V gene is TRBV2, the J gene TRBJ2-1; 8 nucleotides align to TRBD2. Losses at the gene ends were 6 bases for V and 5 bases for J; bases not matched to a gene: 9. Germline CDR1 SNHLY, CDR2 FYNNEI. The CDR3 length is 15 residues. The DNA for the CDR3 is TGTGCCAGCAGGGAATGGGGACTAGGTCACAATGAGCAGTTCTTC. It yields the protein CASREWGLGHNEQFF.

This clone was detected only once. The chain recombines TRBV7-6 with TRBJ1-2, with 9 bases identical to TRBD1. The trim removed 4 bases at V and 0 bases at J, leaving 3 bases unmatched. Germline CDR1 reads SGHVS; CDR2 reads FNYEAQ. The CDR3 has 15 amino acids. The chain's CDR3 is CASSSRTGANYGYTF. CDR3 coding DNA: TGTGCCAGCAGCTCCCGGACAGGGGCTAACTATGGCTACACCTTC.

The chain has TRBV5-1 and TRBJ2-2; unclear D gene. The germline gives CDR1 SGHRS, CDR2 YFSETQ. V dropped 0 bases and J dropped 8 bases, with 8 bases sitting between them. This CDR3 is built from 13 residues. The CDR3 sequence: CASSLAELGELFF. In DNA, the CDR3 is TGCGCCAGCAGCTTGGCCGAGCTAGGGGAGCTGTTTTTT. The complete variable domain, with remaining parts taken from reference TRBV5-1 and TRBJ2-2, reads KAGVTQTPRYLIKTRGQQVTLSCSPISGHRSVSWYQQTPGQGLQFLFEYFSETQRNKGNFPGRFSGRQFSNSRSEMNVSTLELGDSALYLCASSLAELGELFFGEGSRLTVL.

V is TRBV11-2 and J is TRBJ2-7; D might be TRBD1 (6 bases). Germline lookup yields CDR1 SGHAT and CDR2 FQNNGV. With 5 bases removed from V and 2 bases from J, the gap between germline ends came to 13 bases. The length of the CDR3 is 14 residues. This chain's CDR3 is CASSGGLATYEQYF. Here the CDR3 DNA reads TGTGCCAGCAGCGGGGGCTTAGCGACCTACGAGCAGTACTTC.

This clone was picked up one time. Relative to the germline gene, one junction end is altered; a read error may explain this. This chain links TRBV5-1 with TRBJ2-1, with TRBD2 matching over 7 bases. The CDR3 runs 14 residues. Germline CDR1 SGHRS, CDR2 YFSETQ. The CDR3: CASSLVFYEGGAIF. The CDR3 coding sequence is TGCGCCAGCAGCTTGGTGTTTTACGAGGGAGGGGCTATCTTC.

The CDR3, as DNA: TGTGCCTCCAGTAGGGGCCTTTACTATGGCTACACCTTC. Amino acids: CASSRGLYYGYTF. The rearrangement links TRBV19 to TRBJ1-2, with D possibly being TRBD1 (5 bases). The CDR3 extends over 13 amino acids. In germline, CDR1 is LNHDA, CDR2 SQIVND (reference sequence). Deletions cut 11 bases from V and 3 bases from J, with 16 bases between.

The chain links TRBV6-5 to TRBJ2-5; TRBD1 matches 7 bases. Germline V gives CDR1 MNHEY, CDR2 SVGAGI. The V gene end was trimmed by 3 bases and the J gene end by 1 base; junction bases not matched to a gene: 5. CDR3 length: 15 residues. The CDR3 DNA reads TGTGCCAGCAGTTATTCGACAGGGCTCCAAGAGACCCAGTACTTC. Translation gives CASSYSTGLQETQYF.